Each of the 20 T cell receptor beta chains below was sequenced from the same sample in a study of T cells in Graves' hyperthyroidism and ophthalmopathy. Amplification targeted TCR beta CDR3 regions from RNA transcripts. A first-round RT-PCR of the TCR CDR3 used the HTBI primer set. MiXCR, run by TCRdb on the multiplex PCR reads, gives a single entry per CDR3 protein. The table shows 300,000 to 400,000 distinct CDR3 sequences, with around a fifth occurring only once. Input material: blood. Receptors were obtained from a woman between 45 and 65 years old with Graves' hyperthyroidism.

This clonotype was found many times. The V and J genes are TRBV20-1 and TRBJ2-1; no reliable D call. Trimming took 2 bases from V and 0 from J, leaving 8 bases between them. Germline V gene sequence: CDR1 DFQATT, CDR2 SNEGSKA (reference sequence). This CDR3 contains 14 residues. In DNA form, the CDR3 reads TGCAGTGCTAGACCGGCGAGCTCCTACAATGAGCAGTTCTTC. Its protein product is CSARPASSYNEQFF.

This clonotype has at least ten counts. The CDR3 nucleotides read TGCAGTGCTAGGCTAGCGGGAGTCCCAGATACGCAGTATTTT. Protein sequence: CSARLAGVPDTQYF. The chain uses TRBV20-1 and TRBJ2-3; 10 nucleotides match TRBD2. Losses at the gene ends were 3 bases for V and 4 bases for J; bases not matched to a gene: 4. This CDR3 is 14 amino acids long. The germline V gene has CDR1 DFQATT and CDR2 SNEGSKA (reference sequence).

Many counts were recorded for this clonotype. The chain has TRBV5-1 and TRBJ2-3, with D perhaps matching TRBD1 (5 bases). V lost 1 base to trimming and J lost 6 bases, with 9 bases between them. The CDR3 spans 13 residues. From germline, CDR1 is SGHRS and CDR2 YFSETQ. CDR3 coding DNA: TGCGCCAGCAGCTTGCGCAGGGCGGATACGCAGTATTTT. The encoded protein is CASSLRRADTQYF. Variable domain in full (rest from reference TRBV5-1 and TRBJ2-3): KAGVTQTPRYLIKTRGQQVTLSCSPISGHRSVSWYQQTPGQGLQFLFEYFSETQRNKGNFPGRFSGRQFSNSRSEMNVSTLELGDSALYLCASSLRRADTQYFGPGTRLTVL.

The V call is TRBV7-9, the J call TRBJ1-1; D not resolved. The V gene's germline CDR1 is SEHNR and CDR2 FQNEAQ (reference sequence). Between the trimmed V and J ends, which lost 5 bases and 10 bases, there was a span of 17 bases. The CDR3 is 13 residues long. The CDR3 region is CASSGSLTSGAFF. The CDR3 coding sequence is TGTGCCAGCAGCGGTAGTTTGACCTCCGGAGCTTTCTTT.

In this sample, this clonotype turned up many times. The chain recombines TRBV5-1 with TRBJ2-7, with D hard to call. V was clipped by 0 bases and J by 2 bases, with 6 bases between them. The CDR3 totals 13 residues. Per the germline V gene, CDR1 is SGHRS and CDR2 is YFSETQ. The CDR3 is CASSLVPAYEQYF. For the CDR3, the DNA is TGCGCCAGCAGCTTGGTCCCAGCCTACGAGCAGTACTTC.

The rearrangement links TRBV6-1 to TRBJ1-2; D is possibly TRBD1 (6 bases). The CDR3 totals 15 residues. The germline V gene encodes CDR1 MNHNS and CDR2 SASEGT. Trimming shortened V by 5 bases and J by 4 bases, and 17 bases separated the two germline ends. The CDR3 bases are TGTGCCAGCAGTCCCCCTAGGGGGTCGGGCTATGGCTACACCTTC. Translation: CASSPPRGSGYGYTF.

This clonotype was counted ten times or more. This rearrangement joins TRBV7-8 to TRBJ2-3, with 7 nucleotides matching TRBD1. There are 15 residues in the CDR3. Germline V gives CDR1 SGHVS, CDR2 FQNEAQ. Unmatched junction bases numbered 7, after V lost 4 bases and J lost 3 bases. CDR3 amino acids: CASSSRPGQTDTQYF. CDR3 DNA: TGTGCCAGCAGCTCCCGCCCGGGACAGACAGATACGCAGTATTTT.

This clonotype was recorded at least ten times. The chain combines TRBV15 with TRBJ1-1; no definite D call. Trimming cost V 8 bases and J 0 bases, with 10 bases left between them. Germline V lookup: CDR1 LNHNV, CDR2 YYDKDF (reference sequence). The CDR3 is 13 amino acids. CDR3 in amino acids: CATSRLMNTEAFF. The CDR3 nucleotides are TGTGCCACCTCGCGACTAATGAACACTGAAGCTTTCTTT.

Details on this clonotype: This could be a read error, since a much larger clone is one nucleotide away. The chain is built from TRBV6-2 or TRBV6-3 and TRBJ1-5; D uncertain. Germline lookup yields CDR1 MNHEY and CDR2 SVGEGT. V was trimmed by 4 bases and J by 9 bases, leaving 10 bases between them. The CDR3 consists of 12 residues. The CDR3 DNA reads TGTGCCAGCAGTTTAACGGTGGGGCCCCAGCATTTT. Protein: CASSLTVGPQHF.

This clonotype was found many times. V is TRBV20-1 and J is TRBJ1-6; no clear D gene. CDR1 and CDR2 from the germline V gene are DFQATT and SNEGSKA (reference sequence). The CDR3 is 15 amino acids. V was trimmed by 1 base and J by 10 bases, leaving 17 bases between them. CDR3 region: CSARGSAPNLSPLHF. For the CDR3, the DNA is TGCAGTGCTAGAGGATCTGCCCCTAATTTGTCACCCCTCCACTTT.

This clonotype was observed at least ten times. This rearrangement joins TRBV28 to TRBJ1-2; 9 bases align to TRBD1. In germline, CDR1 is MDHEN, CDR2 SYDVKM. This CDR3 is built from 14 residues. After removal of 6 bases from V and 1 base from J, the junction contained 3 bases not matched to a gene. The DNA of the CDR3 is TGTGCCAGCAGCTTGACAGGGGGTAACTATGGCTACACCTTC. This translates into CASSLTGGNYGYTF.

This clonotype was seen a handful of times. The genes are TRBV20-1 and TRBJ1-6; D call uncertain. CDR1 is DFQATT, CDR2 SNEGSKA, per germline (reference sequence). V lost 2 bases and J lost 7, with 9 bases in between. The length of the CDR3 is 13 residues. CDR3: CSARSFGNSPLHF. CDR3 nucleotides: TGCAGTGCTAGAAGTTTCGGGAATTCACCCCTCCACTTT.

This sequence joins TRBV5-1 and TRBJ2-2, with 9 bases that match TRBD1. Unmatched junction bases numbered 6, after V lost 4 bases and J lost 2 bases. The germline CDR1 and CDR2 sequences are SGHRS and YFSETQ. The CDR3 is made up of 16 amino acids. As DNA, the CDR3 is TGCGCCAGCAGCAGAGAGACAGGGGGTAACACCGGGGAGCTGTTTTTT. As protein: CASSRETGGNTGELFF.

This clonotype appeared many times. The chain carries TRBV18 and TRBJ2-1; possibly TRBD1 or TRBD2 for D (5 bases each). V was clipped by 4 bases and J by 8 bases, with 15 bases between them. Germline CDR1 and CDR2: KGHSH and LQKENI. This CDR3 has 14 amino acids. DNA for the CDR3: TGTGCCAGCTCACTCATAACAGGAGGCGATGAGCAGTTCTTC. Encoded protein: CASSLITGGDEQFF.

This rearrangement joins TRBV10-3 to TRBJ2-1; TRBD1 might be the D (6 bases). V lost 5 bases to trimming and J lost 5 bases, with 19 bases between them. Germline V gives CDR1 ENHRY, CDR2 SYGVKD. The CDR3 covers 16 residues. The CDR3 bases are TGTGCCATCAGTCACGACAGGACCTTGGCGAACAATGAGCAGTTCTTC. Translated: CAISHDRTLANNEQFF.

The chain couples TRBV3-1 to TRBJ1-2, with 8 nucleotides matching TRBD1. The CDR3 runs to 16 residues. Trimming took 5 bases from V and 2 from J; bases not matched to a gene: 10. Germline CDR1 reads LGHDT; CDR2 reads YNNKEL (reference sequence). CDR3 DNA: TGTGCCAGCAGCACCCCCGGGACAGGAAGGAACTATGGCTACACCTTC. It yields the protein CASSTPGTGRNYGYTF.

This clonotype was seen repeatedly, ten times or more. J is TRBJ2-3 and V is TRBV11-1, with 11 bases fitting TRBD2. After removal of 3 bases from V and 3 bases from J, the junction contained 5 bases not matched to a gene. Germline V gene lookup returns CDR1 SGHAT and CDR2 FQDESV (reference sequence). The CDR3 sequence is 16 residues long. CDR3 amino acids: CASSLQTSGITDTQYF. CDR3 nucleotide sequence: TGTGCCAGCAGCTTGCAGACTAGCGGGATTACAGATACGCAGTATTTT.

This clonotype was counted ten times or more. CDR3 nucleotide sequence: TGTGCCAGCAGCGACTCCGGGACTAGCGGGAGGGAGGCTGAGCAGTTCTTC. This gives the protein CASSDSGTSGREAEQFF. V gene TRBV12-3 or TRBV12-4 combines with J gene TRBJ2-1; TRBD2 agrees at 16 bases. The CDR3 has 17 amino acids. With 6 bases clipped from V and 9 bases from J, the junction kept 11 bases outside the gene matches.

This clonotype showed up many times. The chain links TRBV2 to TRBJ1-5; TRBD1 matches 7 bases. The CDR3 spans 12 residues. V gave up 6 bases and J gave up 6 bases; unmatched junction bases: 2. Germline V gene lookup returns CDR1 SNHLY and CDR2 FYNNEI. The CDR3 DNA is TGTGCCAGCAGGACAGGGCTTCAGCCCCAGCATTTT. It codes for CASRTGLQPQHF. Full variable domain (remainder filled in from reference TRBV2 and TRBJ1-5): EPEVTQTPSHQVTQMGQEVILRCVPISNHLYFYWYRQILGQKVEFLVSFYNNEISEKSEIFDDQFSVERPDGSNFTLKIRSTKLEDSAMYFCASRTGLQPQHFGDGTRLSIL.

This clonotype was found many times. The chain combines TRBV28 with TRBJ1-5; D remains ambiguous. Germline lookup yields CDR1 MDHEN and CDR2 SYDVKM. With 7 bases removed from V and 0 bases from J, the gap between germline ends came to 10 bases. The CDR3 totals 14 residues. DNA for the CDR3: TGTGCCAGCATTAATTCCGGTAGCAATCAGCCCCAGCATTTT. This codes for CASINSGSNQPQHF.